A single sample gave rise to the 9 T cell receptor beta chains below, sequenced in a study of OX40 agonist ivuxolimab in advanced cancers. Assay used: immunoSEQ multiplex PCR; TCRdb lists only in-frame clones, some missing. Of approximately 69,000 clones detected, over 90% appear once; the ten largest clones hold more than 15%. Source: CD4+ or CD8+ T cells sorted from blood, taken in a trial of the OX40 agonist ivuxolimab. These receptor sequences come from an adult with an advanced solid tumor such as melanoma, head and neck, liver or kidney cancer.

The chain has TRBV7-6 and TRBJ2-7, with D possibly being TRBD1 or TRBD2 (6 bases each). Germline V gives CDR1 SGHVS, CDR2 FNYEAQ. This CDR3 region has 16 residues. V was shortened by 0 bases and J by 5 bases, with 17 bases between the two germline ends. CDR3 in DNA: TGTGCCAGCAGCTTAGCCGAAGGGGGGCAGGTCGACGAGCAGTACTTC. Its translation: CASSLAEGGQVDEQYF.

This clone was seen a single time. The chain has TRBV7-8 and TRBJ2-1; D gene unclear. CDR1 is SGHVS, CDR2 FQNEAQ, per germline. V was shortened by 5 bases and J by 7 bases, with 27 bases between the two germline ends. The CDR3 has 18 amino acids. DNA for the CDR3: TGTGCCAGCAGCCCGACTCCCGCCTCTAGGACCTATGGGAATGAGCAGTTCTTC. It encodes CASSPTPASRTYGNEQFF.

The J gene is TRBJ1-1, the V gene TRBV7-9; tentatively, D is TRBD1 (6 bases). V shed 3 bases and J shed 3 bases, with 8 bases lying between them. CDR3 length equals 13 residues. CDR1 is SEHNR and CDR2 is FQNEAQ in the germline V gene (reference sequence). CDR3 sequence (DNA): TGTGCCAGCAGCTTTTACAGGGACACTGAAGCTTTCTTT. It specifies CASSFYRDTEAFF.

The genes are TRBV28 and TRBJ1-3; D is unresolved. This CDR3 is 18 amino acids long. The V gene lost 5 bases and the J gene lost 3 bases, with 23 bases spanning the gap. CDR1 and CDR2 (germline): MDHEN, SYDVKM. DNA of the CDR3: TGTGCCAGCAGTCCCGGGGTTCTCATCACGGGTAGTGGAAACACCATATATTTT. Translating it yields CASSPGVLITGSGNTIYF.

The chain has TRBV10-1 and TRBJ2-7, with a tentative D call TRBD1 (6 bases). V shed 3 bases and J shed 3 bases, with 18 bases lying between them. This CDR3 has 16 residues. CDR1 is WNHNN, CDR2 SYGVQD, per germline (reference sequence). The chain's CDR3 is CASSDSRGHGGYEQYF. The DNA for the CDR3 is TGCGCCAGCAGTGATAGTAGGGGACACGGAGGCTACGAGCAGTACTTC.

This sequence joins TRBV4-3 and TRBJ2-2; 7 bases are a match to TRBD1. The CDR3 consists of 16 residues. The J segment lost 3 bases and the V segment lost 4 bases, leaving 8 bases of the junction unmatched. Germline CDR1 and CDR2: LGHNA and YSLEER. The CDR3 nucleotides are TGCGCCAGCAGCCGTGGGGTACAGGGGTACACCGGGGAGCTGTTTTTT. Translating gives CASSRGVQGYTGELFF.

V and J are TRBV7-8 and TRBJ2-1; 8 bases map to TRBD1. J was trimmed by 9 bases and V by 5 bases; bases with no gene match: 21. This CDR3 contains 18 residues. Per the germline V gene, CDR1 is SGHVS and CDR2 is FQNEAQ. The CDR3 loop is CASSRRGTGQAPLGEQFF. The CDR3 DNA is TGTGCCAGCAGCCGAAGGGGCACGGGACAGGCTCCTCTTGGTGAGCAGTTCTTC.

The V call is TRBV7-9, the J call TRBJ2-5; 8 positions agree with TRBD1. This CDR3 is 15 amino acids long. The germline V gene has CDR1 SEHNR and CDR2 FQNEAQ (reference sequence). V gave up 5 bases and J gave up 1 base; unmatched junction bases: 6. CDR3 bases: TGTGCCAGCAGCAGTCGGGACAGGACCCAAGAGACCCAGTACTTC. Translating it yields CASSSRDRTQETQYF.

The chain is built from TRBV4-1 and TRBJ2-7; 13 bases agree with TRBD2. CDR1 and CDR2 (germline): MGHRA, YSYEKL. The trim removed 0 bases at V and 6 bases at J, leaving 5 bases unmatched. This CDR3 is 16 amino acids long. CDR3 sequence (DNA): TGCGCCAGCAGCCAAGAGGTTGGGACTAGCGGGGCCGAGCAGTACTTC. It translates to CASSQEVGTSGAEQYF.